This paragraph reports one T cell receptor (beta chain). Antigen specificity is unknown. The germline gives CDR1 MGHRA, CDR2 YSYEKL. V lost 4 bases and J lost 13; bases outside the gene matches: 13. This CDR3 has 15 amino acids. The data were produced by immunoSEQ multiplex PCR, yet TCRdb's version contains in-frame clones alone and is incomplete. The top ten clones hold 15% of a sample with around 87,000 clones, more than 80% of them seen once. This sample was taken from a study of siplizumab effects on memory and regulatory T cells. Overall study results and limits: Naive T cells looked more diverse than memory cells, and they looked like major contributors to the alloresponse. For siplizumab cultures, the suppressive function of their proliferating Tregs was not confirmed. Alloreactive sequences that could be traced to unstimulated CD4+ memory cells showed a significant reduction under siplizumab. Most alloreactive clones went unmapped to unstimulated subsets; only a minor fraction mapped.

The chain couples TRBV4-1 to TRBJ2-6; TRBD1 agrees at 7 bases. The receptor was derived from a human donor in good health. Specimen: CD4+ T cells sorted from blood. The CDR3 DNA is TGCGCCAGCAGCCTATTAAGTGGACAGACAGGGGTCCTGACTTTC. It is translated as CASSLLSGQTGVLTF.